This T cell receptor (beta chain) was observed in a study of blood T cell repertoires in COVID-19. CDR3 length equals 10 residues. The germline V and J ends were trimmed by 11 bases and 2 bases, with 6 bases remaining between them. Germline lookup yields CDR1 ENHRY and CDR2 SYGVKD. The Seattle patients, enrolled during active infection, were followed longitudinally. TCRdb's table, derived via immunoSEQ multiplex PCR, lists solely in-frame clones and lacks some. The repertoire holds approximately 210,000 clones, with 80% to 90% as singletons. The genes are TRBV10-3 and TRBJ2-5; D uncertain. Source material: peripheral blood. This clonotype originated in a man in his forties or fifties with COVID-19, enrolled during active disease. The CDR3 loop is CASGQETQYF. The CDR3 coding sequence is TGTGCCTCAGGACAAGAGACCCAGTACTTC.